This TCR beta chain emerged from a study of CD8 T cells in Susac syndrome (dated by TCRdb to between 2019 and 2020). Background on the whole study: The study used repertoire sequencing to test whether antigen drove CD8+ T cell activation and differentiation in Susac syndrome. The clonality of the CD8+ T cell repertoire was compared across approximately eleven healthy donors, roughly 14 Susac syndrome patients and roughly 16 multiple sclerosis patients. Results and caveats for the whole study, not just this receptor: The study acknowledged that relatively few individuals were included in the TCR sequencing and HLA analysis.

Trimming removed 0 bases from V and 4 bases from J, leaving 6 bases between the germline ends. Spanning cysteine to phenylalanine, the CDR3 consists of 13 amino acids. Of the read, only the CDR3 DNA is kept; its 39 bases are in frame from base 1. CDR1 and CDR2 are read off the germline V gene (reference sequence) as SEHNR and FQNEAQ. Peripheral blood CD8+ and CD4+ T cells from healthy donors, Susac syndrome patients and multiple sclerosis patients were profiled by high-throughput TCR beta sequencing. The multiple sclerosis controls were treatment-naive patients who had stable or active relapsing-remitting disease and met the revised McDonald criteria. Bulk CD8+ and CD4+ T cells were purified by magnetic negative isolation, while CD8+ TEMRA cells were enriched using FACS. Blood was collected in EDTA tubes and processed within 24 hours, with PBMCs isolated through density gradient centrifugation. PBMCs destined for TCR sequencing were cryopreserved in liquid nitrogen and later thawed in a 37 °C water bath. The sorted or isolated CD4+, CD8+ and CD8+ TEMRA cells reached a purity of at least 90%.

RNA was extracted using the RNeasy kit, and roughly 0.5 to 1 microgram was reverse transcribed with random hexamers. The immunoSEQ multiplex PCR assay, which covers 54 Vbeta and 13 Jbeta segments, was used to amplify TCR beta CDR3 regions. PCR amplification bias was corrected using a synthetic template baseline for primer optimization and computational correction. The original methods were these. Only productive sequences were kept, with reads annotated to V, D and J genes according to IMGT and analyzed in immunoSEQ Analyzer. Clonality was calculated as one minus the Shannon entropy normalized by log2 of the number of productive unique sequences. For each patient and control, public and private clones were evaluated within the 100 most prevalent clones. Susac-specific clones were defined as absent from healthy and MS cohorts, over a thousand published viral clones and other ImmuneACCESS disease sequences. The public reads were run again by TCRdb, first through fastp at Q25 and then through MiXCR, and only productive beta chains were kept. One record per CDR3 amino acid sequence lists the most common genes and DNA. The V and J calls and clone size come from TCRdb's table, not from the authors' own analysis. The sample data list about 300,000 distinct CDR3 sequences, and about nine tenths of these were observed just once. Approximately 0.18% of the sample belongs to the ten largest clones.

Comment on this clonotype: No antigen is known for it. Per-nucleotide qualities are absent, and no much larger clonotype sits a single base away.

The specimen was CD8+ T cells from PBMCs. The rearrangement joined TRBV7-9 to TRBJ1-1, with the D gene not clear enough to name. The source of this sequence is a human donor with multiple sclerosis. The CDR3 region: CASSLATATEAFF. The DNA sequence reads TGTGCCAGCAGCTTAGCGACTGCCACTGAAGCTTTCTTT. The CDR3, completed at both ends by the reference TRBV7-9 and TRBJ1-1 genes, gives the full variable domain DTGVSQNPRHKITKRGQNVTFRCDPISEHNRLYWYRQTLGQGPEFLTYFQNEAQLEKSRLLSDRFSAERPKGSFSTLEIQRTEQGDSAMYLCASSLATATEAFFGQGTRLTVV.